This entry concerns a single TCR beta chain. As yet, its antigen is unknown. The record originates from a study of T cells after yellow fever vaccination. Study-level points and caveats: Among primary-vaccination clones, most reappeared after the booster, at almost 98% for CD4 and under 90% for CD8. Secondary responses were weaker yet peaked faster, day 5 versus 15. FACS-sorted repertoires could contain abundant clonotypes contaminating from the bulk population.

For TCR, cDNA came from 5'RACE template switching, which added a universal primer site and UMIs. TCRdb fed the 5' RACE reads into MiXCR, producing one record per CDR3 protein. The sample contains 610,000 or so distinct CDR3 sequences, roughly an eighth of which appear only once. Specimen: PBMCs, collected on the day of the yellow fever booster vaccination. The receptor was derived from a man under 40 who received the YFV17D yellow fever vaccine.

This CDR3 reads CASSQDGRGGGYTF. The CDR3 DNA sequence: TGCGCCAGCAGCCAAGATGGCAGGGGGGGCGGCTACACCTTC. The gene calls are TRBV4-3 and TRBJ1-2; 7 bases are shared with TRBD1. The germline CDR1 and CDR2 sequences are LGHNA and YSLEER. J was trimmed by 8 bases and V by 0 bases; bases with no gene match: 6. This CDR3 contains 14 residues.